Below are 29 T cell receptor beta chains sequenced from a single sample in a study of regulatory T cells in long-lasting Graves disease. Time point indicated: newly diagnosed GD, antithyroid drugs for less than 3 months. PBMC RNA was the source of the TCR library. CDR3 regions were amplified by Arm-PCR using iRepertoire HTBI primers to build TCR beta libraries. A single record per CDR3 protein comes from TCRdb applying MiXCR to the multiplex PCR reads. Of approximately 540,000 distinct CDR3 sequences listed, about 11% are singletons. These records were also assigned to another study, of T cells in Graves' hyperthyroidism and ophthalmopathy.

The sequencing here drew on peripheral blood mononuclear cells (PBMCs), taken at new diagnosis, from a patient treated with antithyroid drugs. The source of these receptors is a woman aged 30 to 39 with Graves disease.

The chain uses TRBV15 and TRBJ1-1; D remains ambiguous. V lost 8 bases to trimming and J lost 0 bases, with 10 bases between them. The CDR3 is 13 amino acids. Germline V gives CDR1 LNHNV, CDR2 YYDKDF (reference sequence). CDR3 nucleotide sequence: TGTGCCACCTGCGACACCTTGAACACTGAAGCTTTCTTT. This sequence encodes CATCDTLNTEAFF. The full variable domain, rest sourced from reference TRBV15 and TRBJ1-1, is DAMVIQNPRYQVTQFGKPVTLSCSQTLNHNVMYWYQQKSSQAPKLLFHYYDKDFNNEADTPDNFQSRRPNTSFCFLDIRSPGLGDTAMYLCATCDTLNTEAFFGQGTRLTVV.

The sample holds a few counts of this clonotype. The likely explanation is a read error, given a far larger clone one base away. V gene TRBV27 combines with J gene TRBJ2-3, with 11 positions matching TRBD2. Gene TRBJ2-1 matches the end of the DNA better, so the J call may be wrong. Per germline, CDR1 MNHEY and CDR2 SMNVEV (reference sequence). This CDR3 comprises 15 residues. CDR3 residues: CASSLGTSGYNGQFF. DNA of the CDR3: TGTGCCAGCAGTTTAGGGACTAGCGGCTACAATGGGCAGTTCTTC.

This chain joins TRBV11-2 and TRBJ2-1; TRBD2 matches at 7 bases. V trimming: 1 base; J trimming: 3 bases; junction bases outside the gene matches: 6. This CDR3 spans 16 amino acids. Germline CDR1 is SGHAT and CDR2 is FQNNGV. The CDR3 region is CASSLVTGGSYNEQFF. The CDR3 nucleotides are TGTGCCAGCAGCTTAGTGACGGGAGGTAGCTACAATGAGCAGTTCTTC.

This clonotype was observed at least ten times. V is TRBV18 and J is TRBJ2-3; D unresolved. Germline CDR1 is KGHSH and CDR2 is LQKENI. Trimming left V 3 bases short and J 2 bases short, with 6 bases between. This CDR3 has 13 amino acids. The CDR3 DNA reads TGTGCCAGCTCACCGGGCAACACAGATACGCAGTATTTT. Protein product: CASSPGNTDTQYF.

This clonotype was seen ten or more times. This chain links TRBV20-1 with TRBJ2-7; D call uncertain. The length of the CDR3 is 15 residues. V was trimmed by 6 bases and J by 0 bases, leaving 18 bases between them. Germline lookup yields CDR1 DFQATT and CDR2 SNEGSKA (reference sequence). As DNA, the CDR3 is TGCAGTGCCCTACCGGGCCCAGTTAGCTCCTACGAGCAGTACTTC. Translation: CSALPGPVSSYEQYF.

In the case of this clonotype: This could be a read error, since a much larger clone is one nucleotide away. V gene TRBV11-3 combines with J gene TRBJ1-6; D not certain. CDR1 SGHNT and CDR2 YENEEA come from the germline V gene. The CDR3 loop spans 13 amino acids. CDR3 in amino acids: CANSQGSRSPLHF. CDR3 nucleotides: TGTGCCAACAGCCAAGGGTCTCGTTCACCCCTCCACTTT.

At least ten counts were recorded for this clonotype. The genes are TRBV20-1 and TRBJ1-1; tentatively, D is TRBD1 (6 bases). The V end lost 4 bases, the J end lost 1 base, and 10 bases lay between the germline ends. The germline V gene encodes CDR1 DFQATT and CDR2 SNEGSKA (reference sequence). The CDR3 covers 13 residues. CDR3 loop: CSATTGSNTEAFF. In DNA, the CDR3 is TGCAGTGCTACCACAGGGTCGAACACTGAAGCTTTCTTT.

This chain links TRBV29-1 with TRBJ1-2, with a tentative D call TRBD1 (6 bases). V was trimmed by 6 bases and J by 3 bases, leaving 8 bases between them. This CDR3 spans 11 amino acids. The germline V gene has CDR1 SQVTM and CDR2 ANQGSEA. CDR3 loop: CSVRTDYGYTF. The CDR3 DNA sequence: TGCAGCGTCCGGACAGACTATGGCTACACCTTC.

This clonotype has ten or more counts. The genes are TRBV27 and TRBJ1-5, with 10 bases aligning to TRBD1. Unmatched junction bases numbered 11, after V lost 2 bases and J lost 7 bases. The germline gives CDR1 MNHEY, CDR2 SMNVEV (reference sequence). The CDR3 totals 17 residues. CDR3 nucleotides: TGTGCCAGCAGTTTAATCGGCGGGACAGGGGTCAAGCAGCCCCAGCATTTT. As protein: CASSLIGGTGVKQPQHF.

This clonotype was recorded a few times. The rearrangement uses TRBV27 and TRBJ2-7; 7 nucleotides line up with TRBD1. With V trimmed by 5 bases and J by 3 bases, 10 bases remained unmatched. Germline lookup yields CDR1 MNHEY and CDR2 SMNVEV (reference sequence). The CDR3 is made up of 15 amino acids. The CDR3 sequence is CASSRNRDSFYEQYF. As DNA, the CDR3 is TGTGCCAGCAGTCGCAACCGGGACAGCTTCTACGAGCAGTACTTC.

The sample holds many counts of this clonotype. The rearrangement joins TRBV11-2 to TRBJ2-7; 10 bases are shared with TRBD2. This CDR3 has 16 amino acids. J lost 3 bases, V lost 5 bases, and 10 bases had no gene match. In germline, CDR1 is SGHAT, CDR2 FQNNGV. The CDR3, as DNA: TGTGCCAGCAGCCCCAGGAGCGGGAGGGCCTTCTACGAGCAGTACTTC. This translates into CASSPRSGRAFYEQYF.

With regard to this clonotype: Its ends do not fully match the called genes, so a read error is possible. This sequence joins TRBV5-1 and TRBJ2-7; 12 nucleotides align to TRBD2. Germline V CDR1 and CDR2: SGHRS, YFSETQ. The CDR3 sequence is 14 residues long. The CDR3 protein is CASNRTSGTYERYF. CDR3 DNA sequence: TGCGCCAGCAACCGGACTAGCGGGACCTACGAGCGGTACTTC.

This clonotype was counted at least ten times. CDR3 in DNA: TGCGCCAGCAGCTTTTCCGGGGGCAAGAACACTGAAGCTTTCTTT. Translation: CASSFSGGKNTEAFF. The J gene is TRBJ1-1, the V gene TRBV4-1; tentatively, D is TRBD1 (6 bases). V dropped 5 bases and J dropped 1 base, with 14 bases sitting between them. CDR1 is MGHRA and CDR2 is YSYEKL in the germline V gene. This CDR3 comprises 15 residues.

The gene calls are TRBV29-1 and TRBJ2-7, with TRBD1 identical over 7 bases. CDR1 and CDR2 (germline): SQVTM, ANQGSEA. Trimming at V came to 4 bases and at J to 6 bases, leaving 3 bases not matched to a gene. CDR3 length: 11 amino acids. The CDR3 region is CSVGEGAEQYF. In DNA form, the CDR3 reads TGCAGCGTTGGAGAGGGGGCCGAGCAGTACTTC.

This clonotype was picked up many times. The CDR3 loop reads CASSPPVVGEQFF. CDR3 bases: TGTGCCAGCTCACCACCAGTGGTAGGTGAGCAGTTCTTC. V gene TRBV18 combines with J gene TRBJ2-1; D is unresolved. Trimming took off 0 bases at V and 9 bases at J, with 9 bases between the two ends. The CDR3 has 13 amino acids. Looked up from germline, CDR1 is KGHSH and CDR2 is LQKENI.

This clonotype has ten or more counts. CDR3 protein: CASSLGFDYEQYF. In DNA, the CDR3 is TGTGCCAGCAGCTTAGGTTTCGACTACGAGCAGTACTTC. This rearrangement joins TRBV7-2 to TRBJ2-7; D is uncertain. Looked up from germline, CDR1 is SGHTA and CDR2 is FQGNSA. The CDR3 runs 13 residues. With 1 base removed from V and 3 bases from J, the gap between germline ends came to 7 bases. The complete variable domain, with remaining parts taken from reference TRBV7-2 and TRBJ2-7, reads GAGVSQSPSNKVTEKGKDVELRCDPISGHTALYWYRQSLGQGLEFLIYFQGNSAPDKSGLPSDRFSAERTGGSVSTLTIQRTQQEDSAVYLCASSLGFDYEQYFGPGTRLTVT.

This clonotype has just a few counts. V is TRBV6-1 and J is TRBJ2-7, with D tentatively TRBD1 (6 bases). The CDR3 is 13 residues long. Trimming removed 2 bases from V and 5 bases from J, with 10 bases in between. Germline CDR1 and CDR2: MNHNS and SASEGT. The CDR3 bases are TGTGCCAGCAGTGAATTGACAGGCGACGAGCAGTACTTC. Translation gives CASSELTGDEQYF.

The gene calls are TRBV2 and TRBJ1-5, with D tentatively TRBD1 (5 bases). The CDR3 is 16 residues long. Looked up from germline, CDR1 is SNHLY and CDR2 is FYNNEI. The V gene lost 8 bases and the J gene lost 0 bases, with 17 bases spanning the gap. CDR3 nucleotides: TGTGCCAGCGAACTTAAGGGACGCAATAGCAATCAGCCCCAGCATTTT. This sequence encodes CASELKGRNSNQPQHF.

The chain couples TRBV20-1 to TRBJ1-2, with D perhaps TRBD1 (6 bases). Trimming cost V 6 bases and J 4 bases, with 15 bases left between them. The germline V gene has CDR1 DFQATT and CDR2 SNEGSKA (reference sequence). CDR3 length: 13 residues. CDR3 in DNA: TGCAGTGCGATTTCAACAGGGACCTATGGCTACACCTTC. It codes for CSAISTGTYGYTF.

This clonotype occurred many times. The chain links TRBV20-1 to TRBJ2-1, with D uncertain. The CDR3 spans 16 residues. Germline V CDR1 and CDR2: DFQATT, SNEGSKA (reference sequence). The V end was cut by 5 bases, the J end by 0 bases, with 17 bases between. CDR3 loop: CSALPRAPSSYNEQFF. The CDR3, as DNA: TGCAGTGCTTTACCTCGAGCGCCAAGCTCCTACAATGAGCAGTTCTTC.

In its sample, this clonotype was seen many times. The rearrangement uses TRBV2 and TRBJ1-5; a possible D gene is TRBD1 (6 bases). Germline CDR1 and CDR2: SNHLY and FYNNEI. V was cut by 6 bases and J by 3 bases, with 15 bases left in between. This CDR3 is built from 15 residues. CDR3 loop: CASRFDRKLNQPQHF. CDR3 nucleotide sequence: TGTGCCAGCAGATTCGACAGGAAACTCAATCAGCCCCAGCATTTT.

This clonotype turned up a few times. The rearrangement uses TRBV4-2 and TRBJ2-1; 11 nucleotides agree with TRBD2. V lost 3 bases to trimming and J lost 6 bases; unmatched junction nucleotides: 7. Germline CDR1 LGHNA, CDR2 YNFKEQ. CDR3 length equals 16 residues. The CDR3 reads CASSQLAGGPVNEQFF. As DNA, the CDR3 is TGTGCCAGCAGCCAGTTAGCGGGAGGGCCTGTCAATGAGCAGTTCTTC.

This clonotype was seen at least ten times. The chain combines TRBV7-2 with TRBJ1-1; weak D call: TRBD1 (6 bases). CDR3 length: 13 amino acids. Trimming stripped 6 bases from V and 1 base from J, with 9 bases between. Looked up from germline, CDR1 is SGHTA and CDR2 is FQGNSA. CDR3 residues: CASRATGNTEAFF. CDR3 nucleotide sequence: TGTGCCAGCAGGGCGACAGGGAACACTGAAGCTTTCTTT.

The chain couples TRBV19 to TRBJ2-1; 13 nucleotides align to TRBD2. After removal of 2 bases from V and 5 bases from J, the junction contained 6 bases not matched to a gene. The CDR3 extends over 17 amino acids. Germline CDR1 LNHDA, CDR2 SQIVND (reference sequence). The chain's CDR3 is CASSILTGTSGDNEQFF. The DNA for the CDR3 is TGTGCCAGTAGTATACTGACCGGGACTAGCGGGGACAATGAGCAGTTCTTC.

This clonotype was picked up many times. The gene calls are TRBV28 and TRBJ2-7, with 9 nucleotides matching TRBD1. Germline V lookup: CDR1 MDHEN, CDR2 SYDVKM. The trim removed 8 bases at V and 6 bases at J, leaving 8 bases unmatched. The CDR3 has 13 amino acids. CDR3 in amino acids: CASSTGGGGEQYF. DNA for the CDR3: TGTGCCAGCTCTACAGGGGGCGGGGGCGAGCAGTACTTC.

As for this clonotype: Being one base from a much bigger clone, this may be a read error. The gene calls are TRBV11-2 and TRBJ2-7, with a tentative D call TRBD2 (6 bases). The J call is uncertain, as TRBJ2-1 better fits the DNA end. This CDR3 region has 12 residues. Per germline, CDR1 SGHAT and CDR2 FQNNGV. CDR3 protein: CASSWDFGEQFF. CDR3 sequence (DNA): TGTGCCAGCAGCTGGGACTTCGGCGAGCAGTTCTTC.

Ten or more counts support this clonotype. This chain links TRBV12-3 or TRBV12-4 with TRBJ1-5; 8 bases are shared with TRBD1. This CDR3 is 13 amino acids long. The V segment lost 5 bases and the J segment 7 bases; nucleotides outside the gene matches: 4. Written as DNA, the CDR3 is TGTGCCAGCAGTCATGCAGGGGGCCAGCCCCAGCATTTT. It is translated as CASSHAGGQPQHF.

This clonotype was counted ten times or more. The chain employs TRBV6-1 and TRBJ1-4; 7 bases are a match to TRBD1. The CDR3 is 14 residues long. V was pared by 7 bases and J by 3 bases, with 5 bases of the junction left unmatched. Germline values: CDR1 MNHNS, CDR2 SASEGT. The CDR3 sequence is CASTKGQSNEKLFF. CDR3 coding DNA: TGTGCCAGCACCAAGGGACAGTCTAATGAAAAACTGTTTTTT.

This clonotype has just a few counts. With a much larger clone just one base away, this may be a read error. This rearrangement joins TRBV20-1 to TRBJ2-1; 12 bases match TRBD2. The CDR3 is 16 residues long. Germline V gives CDR1 DFQATT, CDR2 SNEGSKA (reference sequence). The V segment lost 8 bases and the J segment 6 bases; nucleotides outside the gene matches: 14. CDR3 coding DNA: TGCAGTACGACGGGATTTACTAGCGGGAGGCGCAATGAGCAGTTCTTC. Translated: CSTTGFTSGRRNEQFF.